These T cell receptor beta chains were read from a single sample in a study of OX40 agonist ivuxolimab in advanced cancers. Generated by immunoSEQ multiplex PCR, the TCRdb table keeps only in-frame clones and is missing some. The data hold roughly 80,000 clones, with roughly 91% observed a single time. Sequenced material: CD4+ or CD8+ T cells sorted from blood, taken in a trial of the OX40 agonist ivuxolimab. The receptor set was obtained from an adult with an advanced solid tumor such as melanoma, head and neck, liver or kidney cancer. Each CDR3 is given with its conserved first and last residue. D genes are given only for firm matches. Clone size is not always given. Where it is, it says once, few, many or a class for expanded clones.

d_call	clone_size	v_call	j_call	cdr3_nt	cdr3_aa
.	.	TRBV11-1	TRBJ2-3	TGTGCCAGCAGCTTGTACAGGCTGACCACAGATACGCAGTATTTT	CASSLYRLTTDTQYF
.	.	TRBV7-9	TRBJ1-2	TGTGCCAGCAGCTTAGAGGGGCAGAGATACACCTTC	CASSLEGQRYTF
.	.	TRBV27	TRBJ2-3	TGTGCCAGCAGTTTATCAGGCCGAGGGGGGTACACAGATACGCAGTATTTT	CASSLSGRGGYTDTQYF
.	.	TRBV27	TRBJ2-3	TGTGCCAGCAGTTCCCCAGGGGCGGGAGTGCAGGATACGCAGTATTTT	CASSSPGAGVQDTQYF
.	few	TRBV6-5	TRBJ2-2	TGTGCCAGCAGTTACTCGATGCGTACCGGGGAGCTGTTTTTT	CASSYSMRTGELFF
TRBD2	.	TRBV27	TRBJ2-2	TGTGCCAGCAGTTTATCGCCTAGCGGGAGTGCCACCGGGGAGCTGTTTTTT	CASSLSPSGSATGELFF
TRBD2	.	TRBV11-2	TRBJ2-1	TGTGCCAGCAGCTCCAGGACTAGCGGGGGGTTAATCAATGAGCAGTTCTTC	CASSSRTSGGLINEQFF
.	.	TRBV7-2	TRBJ1-5	TGTGCCAGCAGCTTATGGGGTAGCAATCAGCCCCAGCATTTT	CASSLWGSNQPQHF
TRBD2	.	TRBV11-2	TRBJ2-3	TGTGCCAGCAGCTTCTCTAGCGGGAGTCCGGTGGATACGCAGTATTTT	CASSFSSGSPVDTQYF
.	.	TRBV6-6	TRBJ2-7	TGTGCCAGCAGTTACTCGACGGAATCCTACGAGCAGTACTTC	CASSYSTESYEQYF
.	.	TRBV28	TRBJ2-7	TGTGCCAGCATCCCGGCCCGGGATACCTACGAGCAGTACTTC	CASIPARDTYEQYF
.	.	TRBV18	TRBJ2-7	TGTGCCAGCTCGCTAGTGGGCGAGCAGTACTTC	CASSLVGEQYF
.	.	TRBV4-3	TRBJ2-1	TGCGCCAGCAGCTCACGCATTGGGTACAATGAGCAGTTCTTC	CASSSRIGYNEQFF
.	.	TRBV30	TRBJ1-2	TGTGCCTGGACAGGCAGTACTTACTATGGCTACACCTTC	CAWTGSTYYGYTF
.	once	TRBV19	TRBJ1-6	TGTGCCAGTAGTATCCACTCGGGACGTAACTCCTATAATTCATCCCTCCACTTT	CASSIHSGRNSYNSSLHF
.	.	TRBV9	TRBJ2-5	TGTGCCAGCAGCGTATATGGGGATGGAAGTCAAGAGACCCAGTACTTC	CASSVYGDGSQETQYF
.	.	TRBV28	TRBJ2-3	TGTGCCAGCAGGGACGGATACGATACGCAGTATTTT	CASRDGYDTQYF
.	once	TRBV7-2	TRBJ1-6	TGTGCCAGCGGGTATCATAATTCACCCCTCCACTTT	CASGYHNSPLHF
TRBD2	.	TRBV5-1	TRBJ2-2	TGCGCCAGCAGCTTGAGACTAGCGGGGAACACCGGGGAGCTGTTTTTT	CASSLRLAGNTGELFF
.	.	TRBV11-1	TRBJ2-1	TGTGCCAGCAGCTTAGGACAGGCCAATGAGCAGTTCTTC	CASSLGQANEQFF
TRBD1	.	TRBV6-6	TRBJ1-1	TGTGCCATCAGGGAAATACAGGGGACTGAAGCTTTCTTT	CAIREIQGTEAFF
TRBD2	.	TRBV19	TRBJ2-5	TGTGCCAGCGCAGCGGGAGCAGAGACCCAGTACTTC	CASAAGAETQYF
TRBD1	.	TRBV28	TRBJ1-2	TGTGCCAGCTGCTTGGACAGGGGCTATGGCTACACCTTC	CASCLDRGYGYTF
TRBD1	.	TRBV10-3	TRBJ1-1	TGTGCCATCAGACAAGGACAGGGAGGCACTGAAGCTTTCTTT	CAIRQGQGGTEAFF
.	.	TRBV29-1	TRBJ2-5	TGCAGCGTTGAAGAATTCGCAGGGTACAAGACCCAGTACTTC	CSVEEFAGYKTQYF
.	.	TRBV2	TRBJ1-5	TGTGCCAGCAGAGGGGGAATAGCTCAGCCCCAGCATTTT	CASRGGIAQPQHF
TRBD1	once	TRBV11-2	TRBJ1-2	TGTGCCAGCAGCTCTAGACAGGGGAGCCCCTATGGCTACACCTTC	CASSSRQGSPYGYTF
.	once	TRBV7-2	TRBJ2-7	TGTGCCAGCAGCTCCTATATGACAGGAGCCTACGAGCAGTACTTC	CASSSYMTGAYEQYF
.	.	TRBV11-2	TRBJ2-4	TGTGCCAGCAGCCCCGGAGGGGTGACCAAAAACATTCAGTACTTC	CASSPGGVTKNIQYF
TRBD2	once	TRBV9	TRBJ2-1	TGTGCCAGCAGCGTTTCTAGCGGGGGGCCTTGGAATGAGCAGTTCTTC	CASSVSSGGPWNEQFF
.	once	TRBV4-1	TRBJ2-5	TGCGCCAGCAGCCAAGATCTTTACGGGGGCCAAGAGACCCAGTACTTC	CASSQDLYGGQETQYF
.	.	TRBV27	TRBJ2-7	TGTGCCAGCAGTTGGGCCCTAACGACAGGTTCCTCCTACGAGCAGTACTTC	CASSWALTTGSSYEQYF
.	.	TRBV4-3	TRBJ1-2	TGCGCCAGCAGCCAAGAGAGACTGCTGGATAACTATGGCTACACCTTC	CASSQERLLDNYGYTF
TRBD1	.	TRBV5-1	TRBJ2-5	TGCGCCAGCAGCTTGCGGACAGGGGGAGCACAAGAGACCCAGTACTTC	CASSLRTGGAQETQYF
TRBD1	.	TRBV29-1	TRBJ1-4	TGCAGCGTGGAAACAGGGGGTGGCGATGAAAAACTGTTTTTT	CSVETGGGDEKLFF
.	.	TRBV10-3	TRBJ1-3	TGTGCCATCAATCCAGGGCGATCCGGAAACACCATATATTTT	CAINPGRSGNTIYF
.	.	TRBV15	TRBJ1-5	TGTGCCACCAGCAGAGATCAACCGGGTCAGCCCCAGCATTTT	CATSRDQPGQPQHF
TRBD1	.	TRBV28	TRBJ1-2	TGTGCCAGCAGCATCCCGACAGGGGGTTTGGGCTACACCTTC	CASSIPTGGLGYTF
TRBD2	.	TRBV2	TRBJ2-1	TGTGCCAGCAGGAGGGCTAGCGGGGGGCTCTACAATGAGCAGTTCTTC	CASRRASGGLYNEQFF
TRBD2	.	TRBV11-2	TRBJ2-2	TGTGCCAGCAGCTTAGATGGTAGCGGGGGGGCAAACACCGGGGAGCTGTTTTTT	CASSLDGSGGANTGELFF
TRBD2	.	TRBV28	TRBJ2-7	TGTGCCAGCAGCTCGCCGGGACTAGCGGGCTACGAGCAGTACTTC	CASSSPGLAGYEQYF
.	.	TRBV4-1	TRBJ1-5	TGCGCCAGCAGCCCAGGGATTCCCAATCAGCCCCAGCATTTT	CASSPGIPNQPQHF
TRBD1	once	TRBV27	TRBJ2-1	TGTGCCAGCAGTCATGGGGGGACAGGGGCCGGTGAGCAGTTCTTC	CASSHGGTGAGEQFF
.	.	TRBV6-5	TRBJ1-1	TGTGCCAGCAGTTACCCCGGGAGTTTTAGAGCTTTCTTT	CASSYPGSFRAFF
TRBD1	.	TRBV5-4	TRBJ1-4	TGTGCCAGCAGCTTACACACCGGGACAGGGAATGAAAAACTGTTTTTT	CASSLHTGTGNEKLFF
TRBD1	.	TRBV4-3	TRBJ1-2	TGCGCCAGCAGCCAAGGTCTAGGGGGCCTTGGCTACACCTTC	CASSQGLGGLGYTF
TRBD1	.	TRBV9	TRBJ2-3	TGTGCCAGCAGCTCCCTGGGACAGGGAAATTCAGATACGCAGTATTTT	CASSSLGQGNSDTQYF
.	.	TRBV4-2	TRBJ2-7	TGTGCCAGCAGCCAATCCACAGGGTCGTTCTACGAGCAGTACTTC	CASSQSTGSFYEQYF
.	.	TRBV4-3	TRBJ1-6	TGCGCCAGCAGCCAAGATCAGGGATTACCCCTCCACTTT	CASSQDQGLPLHF
.	.	TRBV30	TRBJ1-5	TGTGCCTGGAGTGAGGCCGTGACAGCAAATCAGCCCCAGCATTTT	CAWSEAVTANQPQHF
.	.	TRBV10-3	TRBJ1-5	TGTGCCATCTCTGGGGATGGGGGCAATCAGCCCCAGCATTTT	CAISGDGGNQPQHF
.	.	TRBV5-8	TRBJ2-1	TGTGCCAGCAGCTTTATTAGTGGTATACATAATGAGCAGTTCTTC	CASSFISGIHNEQFF
.	once	TRBV7-5	TRBJ2-7	TGTGTCAGAAGCTTCAAGCGGGACCTCTCCTACGAGCAGTACTTC	CVRSFKRDLSYEQYF
.	.	TRBV19	TRBJ2-2	TGTGCCAGTAGTATATCCGGGACAACGAACACCGGGGAGCTGTTTTTT	CASSISGTTNTGELFF
TRBD2	.	TRBV10-1	TRBJ2-3	TGCGCCAGCAGTAGGGGACTAGCGGGAGACACAGATACGCAGTATTTT	CASSRGLAGDTDTQYF
.	once	TRBV2	TRBJ1-2	TGTGCCAGCAGTCCCCAGGGAATTAATGGCTACACCTTC	CASSPQGINGYTF
TRBD2	.	TRBV11-2	TRBJ2-2	TGTGCCAGCAGCTTAGCTTTTAGCGGGGGCCTAAACACCGGGGAGCTGTTTTTT	CASSLAFSGGLNTGELFF
.	.	TRBV4-1	TRBJ2-6	TGCGCCAGCAGCCAGACCCCGGCGACGGCGTCCGGGGCCAACGTCCTGACTTTC	CASSQTPATASGANVLTF
.	.	TRBV11-1	TRBJ1-1	TGTGCCAGCAGCTTAGCTCCAGGGTCAACTGAAGCTTTCTTT	CASSLAPGSTEAFF
TRBD1	.	TRBV9	TRBJ1-1	TGTGCCAGCAGCGTGGGGGGACAGGGGGCCACTGAAGCTTTCTTT	CASSVGGQGATEAFF